This T cell receptor beta chain was sequenced for a study of shared clonotypes between healthy human individuals. V lost 6 bases, J lost 1 base, and 5 bases stayed unmatched. Germline V gives CDR1 MDHEN, CDR2 SYDVKM. CDR3 size: 14 residues. The genomic DNA of each subset was split evenly across several immunoSEQ plates. Assay: immunoSEQ multiplex PCR; the TCRdb copy retains only in-frame clones and omits some. This table has 2 million to 2.5 million clones, around 90% appearing once. The source is a man younger than 30 in good health. Some clones in this sample may be carry-over from other donors' samples. This sequence joins TRBV28 and TRBJ2-7; 8 bases line up with TRBD1. What was sequenced was naive CD4+ T cells from PBMCs. The subset denotes: CD45RA+ positively selected. The CDR3 sequence: CASRMRTGSYEQYF. The CDR3 region has the DNA TGTGCCAGCAGGATGAGGACAGGGTCCTACGAGCAGTACTTC.